This is a list of T cell receptor beta chains from one sample in a study of cytomegalovirus exposure and HLA in healthy donors. Assay: immunoSEQ multiplex PCR; the TCRdb copy retains only in-frame clones and omits some. The table lists roughly 70,000 clones, 74% of them singletons. Sequencing used PBMCs. These receptor sequences come from a human donor in good health. Both conserved end residues are part of each CDR3. Each record gives: clone size, V gene, D gene, J gene, CDR3 length, CDR3 DNA, CDR3 protein. A D gene is named only where the DNA matches it firmly. Size is omitted from some rows. Given values are once, few, many or a class for expanded clones.

>-|TRBV9|TRBD2|TRBJ2-1|16
TGTGCCAGCAGCCCTCCTATGGGGGAGGGCGGCGAGGAGCAGTTCTTC
CASSPPMGEGGEEQFF
>once|TRBV28|-|TRBJ2-7|14
TGTGCCAGCGGCCCCCTGCGGGGACCCTACGAGCAGTACTTC
CASGPLRGPYEQYF
>-|TRBV27|-|TRBJ2-7|13
TGTGCCAGCAGGGGGGCGTACAGTGGCGAGCAGTACTTC
CASRGAYSGEQYF
>-|TRBV5-1|TRBD2|TRBJ2-2|16
TGCGCCAGCAGCATAAGGACTAGCGGGAAGGCCGGGGAGCTGTTTTTT
CASSIRTSGKAGELFF
>few|TRBV6-5|-|TRBJ2-7|12
TGTGCCAGCAGTCGGACAGTCTACGAGCAGTACTTC
CASSRTVYEQYF
>few|TRBV10-3|TRBD2|TRBJ2-7|17
TGTGCCATCAGCCCGGGACTAGCGGGAGGCACCTCCTACGAGCAGTACTTC
CAISPGLAGGTSYEQYF
>-|TRBV5-1|TRBD1|TRBJ1-2|16
TGCGCCAGCAGCTTCCTACAGGGGGCGTCTGACTATGGCTACACCTTC
CASSFLQGASDYGYTF
>-|TRBV15|-|TRBJ1-2|14
TGTGCCACCAGAGGAGACGGCGGTGGGTATGGCTACACCTTC
CATRGDGGGYGYTF
>few|TRBV6-1|-|TRBJ2-5|13
TGTGCCAGCAGACCCCGACAGCAAGAGACCCAGTACTTC
CASRPRQQETQYF
>-|TRBV19|TRBD1|TRBJ1-5|14
TGTGCCAGTATGGGCAGGGGGTACAATCAGCCCCAGCATTTT
CASMGRGYNQPQHF
>-|TRBV15|TRBD1|TRBJ1-1|16
TGTGCCACCAGCAGACAATTCGGACAGGGGGGAACTGAAGCTTTCTTT
CATSRQFGQGGTEAFF
>-|TRBV11-2|TRBD1|TRBJ2-7|13
TGTGCCAGCAGCCGTCGACAGGGGGACGAGCAGTACTTC
CASSRRQGDEQYF
>-|TRBV7-2|TRBD2|TRBJ2-7|16
TGTGCCAGCAGCTTACAAAGCGGGACTCATTCCTACGAGCAGTACTTC
CASSLQSGTHSYEQYF
>-|TRBV6-5|TRBD1|TRBJ2-7|15
TGTGCCAGCACCCACGGACAGGGGGCCGCCTACGAGCAGTACTTC
CASTHGQGAAYEQYF
>once|TRBV11-3|-|TRBJ2-1|15
TGTGCCAGCAGCTTAGGCCCGAGCTCCTACAATGAGCAGTTCTTC
CASSLGPSSYNEQFF
>-|TRBV7-6|-|TRBJ1-1|14
TGTGCCAGCAGCTTGGGTGCGGGTTACACTGAAGCTTTCTTT
CASSLGAGYTEAFF
>-|TRBV7-6|TRBD2|TRBJ2-7|16
TGTGCCAGCAGCTTAGAATCGGCGGGAGGTACCTACGAGCAGTACTTC
CASSLESAGGTYEQYF
>-|TRBV11-2|-|TRBJ2-3|15
TGTGCCAGCAGCTTACGAGGAGCTAGCACAGATACGCAGTATTTT
CASSLRGASTDTQYF
>-|TRBV6-6|-|TRBJ1-1|13
TGTGCCAGCAACCCCGACAGTACAACTGAAGCTTTCTTT
CASNPDSTTEAFF
>-|TRBV25-1|TRBD2|TRBJ2-1|13
TGTGCCAGCAGTGAAAAAGCCACTAGCGGGCAGTTCTTC
CASSEKATSGQFF
>-|TRBV5-6|TRBD1|TRBJ2-2|16
TGTGCCAGCAGGACGGAGACAGGGGAGAACACCGGGGAGCTGTTTTTT
CASRTETGENTGELFF
>-|TRBV5-6|TRBD1|TRBJ1-5|14
TGTGCCAGCAGCTTCGGGCAGGGGGGTCAGCCCCAGCATTTT
CASSFGQGGQPQHF
>-|TRBV11-2|-|TRBJ2-7|14
TGTGCCAGCAGCCCCCGGACAGTCTCCTACGAGCAGTACTTC
CASSPRTVSYEQYF
>-|TRBV30|-|TRBJ1-5|13
TGTGCCTGGAGTGTGGAGGGTGGGCAGCCCCAGCATTTT
CAWSVEGGQPQHF
>few|TRBV10-2|-|TRBJ1-1|11
TGCGCCAGCAGTCTAGGGAGAGAAGCTTTCTTT
CASSLGREAFF
>-|TRBV9|-|TRBJ2-7|14
TGTGCCAGCAGCGCTAGTCCTAGCTCCTACGAGCAGTACTTC
CASSASPSSYEQYF
>-|TRBV27|TRBD1|TRBJ1-1|15
TGTGCCAGCAGTGCCCAGATGACAGGGATCACTGAAGCTTTCTTT
CASSAQMTGITEAFF
>-|TRBV27|TRBD1|TRBJ1-1|13
TGTGCCAGCAGTTTGACAGGGTCGACTGAAGCTTTCTTT
CASSLTGSTEAFF
>-|TRBV11-3|-|TRBJ1-4|13
TGTGCCAGCAGTCGCGGCCCATCTGAAAAACTGTTTTTT
CASSRGPSEKLFF
>few|TRBV25-1|TRBD1|TRBJ2-7|13
TGTGCCAGCAGCCCGACAGGGCCCTACGAGCAGTACTTC
CASSPTGPYEQYF
>-|TRBV7-3|TRBD2|TRBJ2-3|15
TGTGCCAGCACTCTCACGGGAGGCGTTAAGTATACGCAGTATTTT
CASTLTGGVKYTQYF
>-|TRBV30|-|TRBJ1-3|14
TGTGCCTGGAGTGTGGGCCGGAGGGGAAACACCATATATTTT
CAWSVGRRGNTIYF
>-|TRBV10-2|-|TRBJ1-3|13
TGCGCCAGCAGGACACCTTCTGGAAACACCATATATTTT
CASRTPSGNTIYF
>-|TRBV10-3|-|TRBJ2-1|14
TGTGCCATCAGTGAGGAGGCTGGCTTGAATGAGCAGTTCTTC
CAISEEAGLNEQFF
>-|TRBV4-1|-|TRBJ1-2|15
TGCGCCAGCAGCCGTGAGGACAGACCCATGGAAAGCTACACCTTC
CASSREDRPMESYTF
>-|TRBV29-1|TRBD1|TRBJ1-2|13
TGCAGCGTTGAATTAAGGGACAGGGGTGGCTACACCTTC
CSVELRDRGGYTF
>few|TRBV28|-|TRBJ2-7|13
TGTGCCAGCAGTTTTTCCCCGGGGGTGGAGCAGTACTTC
CASSFSPGVEQYF
>-|TRBV10-3|-|TRBJ1-3|17
TGTGCCATCAGTGAGTCGTCCCCAGGTTACTCTGGAAACACCATATATTTT
CAISESSPGYSGNTIYF
>-|TRBV19|-|TRBJ1-6|14
TGTGCCAGTAGTATCCTTCCACGGGATTCACCCCTCCACTTT
CASSILPRDSPLHF
>-|TRBV5-1|-|TRBJ1-3|16
TGCGCCAGCAGCTTAAACTTCTTGAGCTCTGGAAACACCATATATTTT
CASSLNFLSSGNTIYF
>-|TRBV7-3|TRBD2|TRBJ2-1|14
TGTGCCAGCAGCTCCCCGACTAGCAGGAATGAGCAGTTCTTC
CASSSPTSRNEQFF
>-|TRBV7-9|-|TRBJ2-7|12
TGTGCCAGCAGCCCCTCCCCCTACGAGCAGTACTTC
CASSPSPYEQYF
>-|TRBV25-1|TRBD1|TRBJ2-7|14
TGTGCCAGCAGCCGGACAGGGGGCGTCTACGAGCAGTACTTC
CASSRTGGVYEQYF
>once|TRBV5-4|TRBD1|TRBJ2-7|16
TGTGCCAGCAGCCCGGAATCGGACAGGCCTCCCTACGAGCAGTACTTC
CASSPESDRPPYEQYF
>few|TRBV4-1|-|TRBJ1-4|15
TGCGCCAGCAGCCAAGATCTGCAGTCTAATGAAAAACTGTTTTTT
CASSQDLQSNEKLFF